The clone carrying this TCR beta chain appeared a few times. The antigen remains undetermined. Germline CDR1 MNHEY, CDR2 SVGAGI. There are 15 residues in the CDR3. The V gene end was trimmed by 2 bases and the J gene end by 2 bases; junction bases not matched to a gene: 6. This entry comes from a study of beta chain features in type 1 diabetes. Findings of the study overall: TCRB repertoires of naive, central memory and Treg cells appeared more similar among patients than among healthy donors.

Every isolated RNA sample was fully reverse transcribed, so sequencing captured expressed TCRB transcripts. Here immunoSEQ multiplex PCR was the method, and the copy in TCRdb shows in-frame clones only, minus some. Here the sample spans some 900,000 clones, 17% being singletons. The sequence came from a woman aged 18 to 35 in good health. The sequenced sample was naive CD4+ T cells from blood. J is TRBJ2-7 and V is TRBV6-5; 7 nucleotides align to TRBD1. The CDR3 DNA follows: TGTGCCAGCAGTTACCACGTGACAGGGCCCTACGAGCAGTACTTC. Its protein is CASSYHVTGPYEQYF.